Below are 20 T cell receptor beta chains sequenced from a single sample in a study of T cells in Graves' hyperthyroidism and ophthalmopathy. The TCR beta CDR3 regions underwent amplification using RNA transcripts as the source. The primer set for the first-round RT-PCR of the TCR CDR3 was HTBI. Each CDR3 protein gets one entry after TCRdb re-called the multiplex PCR reads with MiXCR. The sample lists approximately 520,000 distinct CDR3 sequences; roughly 20% were seen once. Source material: blood. These receptors came from a man younger than 35 with Graves' hyperthyroidism.

This clonotype was found many times. The chain employs TRBV19 and TRBJ2-2; D is ambiguous. Germline CDR1 reads LNHDA; CDR2 reads SQIVND (reference sequence). Trimming shortened V by 7 bases and J by 6 bases, and 9 bases separated the two germline ends. The CDR3 runs 12 residues. This chain's CDR3 is CASIKPPGELFF. Written as DNA, the CDR3 is TGTGCCAGTATTAAGCCCCCCGGGGAGCTGTTTTTT.

The J gene is TRBJ1-2, the V gene TRBV7-2, with D maybe TRBD1 (5 bases). Germline CDR1 is SGHTA and CDR2 is FQGNSA. The V end lost 0 bases, the J end lost 1 base, and 12 bases lay between the germline ends. This CDR3 contains 16 residues. The CDR3 bases are TGTGCCAGCAGCTTAGCCGGGACGGAATTTAACTATGGCTACACCTTC. Translated: CASSLAGTEFNYGYTF.

This clonotype was found many times. The chain employs TRBV20-1 and TRBJ2-7; D call uncertain. With 0 bases removed from V and 3 bases from J, the gap between germline ends came to 12 bases. Germline V CDR1 and CDR2: DFQATT, SNEGSKA (reference sequence). CDR3 length: 14 residues. CDR3 DNA: TGCAGTGCTAGAGAGGTCGCAGGAGACTACGAGCAGTACTTC. Translating gives CSAREVAGDYEQYF.

This clonotype was counted ten times or more. This chain joins TRBV12-5 and TRBJ1-1, with 7 bases aligning to TRBD1. The CDR3 runs to 16 residues. The germline CDR1 and CDR2 sequences are LGHNT and FRNRAP. Trimming at V came to 2 bases and at J to 1 base, leaving 7 bases not matched to a gene. The CDR3 nucleotides read TGTGCTAGTGGTTTGTTTCCCCGGACAGGGAACACTGAAGCTTTCTTT. This translates into CASGLFPRTGNTEAFF.

This clonotype occurred many times. The rearrangement joins TRBV6-2 or TRBV6-3 to TRBJ1-2; possibly TRBD1 for D (5 bases). The CDR3 extends over 13 amino acids. The V and J ends lost 2 bases and 6 bases respectively, with 10 bases between them. CDR1 MNHEY and CDR2 SVGEGT come from the germline V gene. The CDR3 bases are TGTGCCAGCAGTTACGGGGGAATCGATGGCTACACCTTC. Amino acids: CASSYGGIDGYTF.

This clonotype was seen a handful of times. The chain is built from TRBV6-1 and TRBJ1-1, with 10 bases fitting TRBD1. The V gene end was trimmed by 7 bases and the J gene end by 1 base; junction bases not matched to a gene: 3. Per germline, CDR1 MNHNS and CDR2 SASEGT. CDR3 length equals 14 residues. In nucleotides, the CDR3 is TGTGCCAGCACGACAGGGGGCGCGAACACTGAAGCTTTCTTT. This codes for CASTTGGANTEAFF.

The sample holds many counts of this clonotype. The V gene is TRBV6-5, the J gene TRBJ1-5; 10 nucleotides agree with TRBD1. The length of the CDR3 is 17 residues. V lost 4 bases and J lost 0; bases outside the gene matches: 6. Germline CDR1 and CDR2: MNHEY and SVGAGI. CDR3 DNA: TGTGCCAGCAGTTCCGGGACAGGGGCCTATAGCAATCAGCCCCAGCATTTT. Protein product: CASSSGTGAYSNQPQHF.

The chain employs TRBV19 and TRBJ1-4, with a tentative D call TRBD1 (5 bases). With 2 bases removed from V and 15 bases from J, the gap between germline ends came to 16 bases. Per the germline V gene, CDR1 is LNHDA and CDR2 is SQIVND (reference sequence). This CDR3 is 13 amino acids long. The CDR3 spells CASSITGGDFVFF. Written as DNA, the CDR3 is TGTGCCAGTAGTATAACCGGGGGGGATTTTGTGTTTTTT.

The J gene is TRBJ1-1, the V gene TRBV28; the match to TRBD1 covers 8 bases. CDR1 and CDR2 from the germline V gene are MDHEN and SYDVKM. Germline trimming cut 6 bases from V and 4 bases from J; bases unmatched to any gene: 10. The CDR3 is 15 residues long. The CDR3 sequence is CASRGLDRGGTEAFF. The CDR3 DNA sequence: TGTGCCAGCAGAGGCCTCGACAGGGGAGGCACTGAAGCTTTCTTT.

This clonotype was detected ten times or more. The chain combines TRBV15 with TRBJ1-2; 8 bases align to TRBD1. Losses at the gene ends were 3 bases for V and 6 bases for J; bases not matched to a gene: 12. The V gene's germline CDR1 is LNHNV and CDR2 YYDKDF (reference sequence). This CDR3 contains 16 residues. The CDR3 sequence: CATSRLILQGDNGYTF. As DNA, the CDR3 is TGTGCCACCAGCAGGCTTATTCTACAGGGGGACAATGGCTACACCTTC.

In its sample, this clonotype was seen many times. The V gene is TRBV12-3 or TRBV12-4, the J gene TRBJ2-7; 9 bases are a match to TRBD1. This CDR3 has 13 residues. The V and J ends lost 8 bases and 5 bases, in that order; junction bases with no gene match: 7. The CDR3: CASGEQGAHEQYF. Here the CDR3 DNA reads TGTGCCAGCGGAGAACAGGGGGCTCACGAGCAGTACTTC.

The sample holds a few counts of this clonotype. This chain uses TRBV18 with TRBJ1-5, with unresolved D. Germline V gives CDR1 KGHSH, CDR2 LQKENI. There are 16 residues in the CDR3. V shed 1 base and J shed 5 bases, with 15 bases lying between them. CDR3 sequence reads: CASSPLPAGEYQPQHF. As DNA, the CDR3 is TGTGCCAGCTCACCACTACCGGCGGGAGAATATCAGCCCCAGCATTTT.

This clonotype showed up many times. This chain links TRBV20-1 with TRBJ1-5, with 7 bases matching TRBD1. The CDR3 contains 13 residues. V was clipped by 2 bases and J by 5 bases; unmatched bases: 3. Germline V gives CDR1 DFQATT, CDR2 SNEGSKA (reference sequence). In DNA form, the CDR3 reads TGCAGTGCTAGACGACAGGGAGATCAGCCCCAGCATTTT. It specifies CSARRQGDQPQHF.

In its sample, this clonotype was seen many times. This chain uses TRBV28 with TRBJ2-7; 7 bases match TRBD1. Germline-derived CDR1 and CDR2 are MDHEN and SYDVKM. The CDR3 totals 16 residues. V trimming: 5 bases; J trimming: 3 bases; junction bases outside the gene matches: 13. Here the CDR3 DNA reads TGTGCCAGCAGTCCCCTATCCTCGGCAGGGGGCTACGAGCAGTACTTC. Translating gives CASSPLSSAGGYEQYF. Full variable domain (remainder filled in from reference TRBV28 and TRBJ2-7): DVKVTQSSRYLVKRTGEKVFLECVQDMDHENMFWYRQDPGLGLRLIYFSYDVKMKEKGDIPEGYSVSREKKERFSLILESASTNQTSMYLCASSPLSSAGGYEQYFGPGTRLTVT.

The table lists this clonotype with many counts. V gene TRBV28 combines with J gene TRBJ1-1, with TRBD1 identical over 8 bases. With V trimmed by 7 bases and J by 8 bases, 24 bases remained unmatched. The CDR3 runs 18 residues. From germline, CDR1 is MDHEN and CDR2 SYDVKM. Written as DNA, the CDR3 is TGTGCCAGCACCCCAAATTCGCCAGGGGGCTTGCGGTGGACCGAAGCTTTCTTT. Protein product: CASTPNSPGGLRWTEAFF.

The V gene is TRBV11-2, the J gene TRBJ1-1; D remains ambiguous. The CDR3 runs to 17 residues. The ends were cut back, 1 base at V and 5 bases at J, with 20 bases in the middle. Per the germline V gene, CDR1 is SGHAT and CDR2 is FQNNGV. The CDR3 DNA sequence: TGTGCCAGCAGCTTAGGTAGCAGGCTCACACCCGGAACTGAAGCTTTCTTT. Amino acid sequence: CASSLGSRLTPGTEAFF.

V is TRBV4-1 and J is TRBJ1-3; a weak D match, TRBD1 (5 bases). CDR1 and CDR2 from the germline V gene are MGHRA and YSYEKL. The CDR3 is 18 amino acids. V lost 6 bases and J lost 0, with 21 bases in between. The CDR3 loop reads CASSTTLGPLSSGNTIYF. For the CDR3, the DNA is TGCGCCAGCAGTACGACCCTGGGACCATTATCCTCTGGAAACACCATATATTTT.

This clonotype was seen at least ten times. This chain links TRBV2 with TRBJ1-1; D not resolved. The CDR3 runs to 13 residues. V lost 6 bases to trimming and J lost 7 bases, with 15 bases between them. Germline loops: CDR1 SNHLY, CDR2 FYNNEI. CDR3 region: CASSETAYIEAFF. In DNA form, the CDR3 reads TGTGCCAGCAGCGAAACAGCTTACATTGAAGCTTTCTTT.

The chain combines TRBV7-8 with TRBJ1-3, with 9 bases aligning to TRBD1. V gave up 1 base and J gave up 3 bases; unmatched junction bases: 4. CDR1 is SGHVS, CDR2 FQNEAQ, per germline. This CDR3 contains 16 residues. The CDR3 reads CASSLGTGEVGNTIYF. The CDR3 DNA is TGTGCCAGCAGCTTAGGGACAGGGGAGGTTGGAAACACCATATATTTT.

This clonotype was recorded at least ten times. The chain carries TRBV12-3 or TRBV12-4 and TRBJ2-7; 8 bases line up with TRBD2. Trimming took 4 bases from V and 0 from J; bases not matched to a gene: 2. The CDR3 is 14 residues long. CDR3 DNA sequence: TGTGCCAGCAGTTCTACTAGCGGCTCCTACGAGCAGTACTTC. As protein: CASSSTSGSYEQYF.